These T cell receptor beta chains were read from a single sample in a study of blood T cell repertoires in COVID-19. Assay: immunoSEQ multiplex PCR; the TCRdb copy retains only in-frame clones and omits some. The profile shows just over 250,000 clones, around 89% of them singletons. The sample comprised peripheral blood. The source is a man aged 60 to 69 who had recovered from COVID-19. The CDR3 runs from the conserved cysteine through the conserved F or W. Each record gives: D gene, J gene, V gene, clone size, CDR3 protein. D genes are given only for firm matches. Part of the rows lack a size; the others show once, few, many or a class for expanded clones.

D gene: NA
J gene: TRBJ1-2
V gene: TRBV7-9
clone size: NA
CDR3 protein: CASSLLKTTNYGYTF

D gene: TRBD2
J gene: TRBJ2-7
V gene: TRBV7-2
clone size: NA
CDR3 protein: CASSLATSGGQGEQYF

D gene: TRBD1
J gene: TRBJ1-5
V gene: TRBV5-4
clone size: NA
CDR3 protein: CASSAGTGGSNQPQHF

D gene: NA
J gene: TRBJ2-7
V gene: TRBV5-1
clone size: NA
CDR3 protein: CASSTPGFYEQYF

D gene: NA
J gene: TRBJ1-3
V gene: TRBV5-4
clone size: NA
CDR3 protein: CASSPQSSGNTIYF

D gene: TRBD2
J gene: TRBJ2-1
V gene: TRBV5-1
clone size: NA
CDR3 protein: CASSGGLAEVYNEQFF

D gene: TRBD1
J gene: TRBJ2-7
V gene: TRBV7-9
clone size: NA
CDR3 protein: CASSLDRAGEQYF

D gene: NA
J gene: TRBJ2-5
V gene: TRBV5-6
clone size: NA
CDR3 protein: CASSLKGRRETQYF

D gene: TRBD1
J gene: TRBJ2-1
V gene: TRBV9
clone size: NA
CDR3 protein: CASSAQGASNEQFF

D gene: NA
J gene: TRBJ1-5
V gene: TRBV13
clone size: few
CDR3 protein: CASSFGDSNQPQHF

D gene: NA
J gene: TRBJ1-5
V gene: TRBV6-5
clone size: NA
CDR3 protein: CASSYDRRAQPQHF

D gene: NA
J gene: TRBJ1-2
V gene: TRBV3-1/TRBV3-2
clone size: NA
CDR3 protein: CASSPKISGSYGYTF

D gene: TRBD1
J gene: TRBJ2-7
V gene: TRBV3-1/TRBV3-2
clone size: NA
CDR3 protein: CASSQNFPGGVKIYEQYF

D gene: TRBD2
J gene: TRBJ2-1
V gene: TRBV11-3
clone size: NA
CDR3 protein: CASSTRGDDEQFF

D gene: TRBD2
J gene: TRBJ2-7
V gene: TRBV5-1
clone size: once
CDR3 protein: CASSLVLAGNYEQYF

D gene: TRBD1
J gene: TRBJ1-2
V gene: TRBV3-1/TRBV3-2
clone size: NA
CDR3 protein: CASSQRTGANYGYTF

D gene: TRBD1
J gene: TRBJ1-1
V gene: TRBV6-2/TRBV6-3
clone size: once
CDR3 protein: CASSYSDRVAEAFF

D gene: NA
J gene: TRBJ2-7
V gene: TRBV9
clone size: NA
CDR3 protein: CASSVVAGARSEQYF

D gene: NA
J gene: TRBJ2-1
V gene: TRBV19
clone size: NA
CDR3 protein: CASSISEGLLGSYNEQFF

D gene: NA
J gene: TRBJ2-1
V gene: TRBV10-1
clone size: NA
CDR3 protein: CASSGTVLDEQFF

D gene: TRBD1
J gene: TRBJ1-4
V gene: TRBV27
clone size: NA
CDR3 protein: CASREGQGGTNEKLFF